Below are 4 T cell receptor beta chains sequenced from a single sample in a study of blood T cell repertoires in COVID-19 (TCRdb year 2020). Library prep was done by the immunoSEQ multiplex PCR assay. TCRdb mirrors the immuneACCESS table, restricted to in-frame sequences. Some clones are absent from its copies; in checked studies, under half trace to an unresolved V gene, and the reason for the others is unknown. This sample has roughly 190,000 clones in its table, and just under 90% of those were observed once. In total, the top ten clones hold 3% to 4% of the sample. The specimen sequenced was peripheral blood. These receptors all stem from a man between 18 and 29 years old with active or convalescent COVID-19.

The rearrangement uses TRBV7-8 and TRBJ1-1, with D uncertain. Germline loops: CDR1 SGHVS, CDR2 FQNEAQ. This CDR3 is 15 amino acids long. V lost 1 base, J lost 3 bases, and 12 bases lay in between. The CDR3: CASSLGARRHTEAFF. The CDR3 DNA sequence: TGTGCCAGCAGCTTAGGGGCCAGACGACACACTGAAGCTTTCTTT.

J is TRBJ2-7 and V is TRBV27; a possible D gene is TRBD1 (6 bases). Germline values: CDR1 MNHEY, CDR2 SMNVEV (reference sequence). This CDR3 region has 13 residues. The ends were cut back, 3 bases at V and 0 bases at J, with 6 bases in the middle. The DNA of the CDR3 is TGTGCCAGCAGTTTGGACAGCTCCTACGAGCAGTACTTC. The encoded protein is CASSLDSSYEQYF.

V usage is TRBV2 and J usage is TRBJ1-3, with 9 positions matching TRBD1. Germline CDR1 and CDR2: SNHLY and FYNNEI. Trimming took 7 bases from V and 2 from J; bases not matched to a gene: 6. This CDR3 has 15 amino acids. This CDR3 is CASIRTGDAGNTIYF. CDR3 nucleotides: TGTGCCAGCATACGGACAGGGGACGCTGGAAACACCATATATTTT.

The rearrangement joins TRBV30 to TRBJ1-2; no reliable D call. V was cut by 5 bases and J by 8 bases, with 18 bases left in between. The CDR3 runs to 13 residues. Germline assignment: CDR1 GTSNPN and CDR2 SVGIG (reference sequence). CDR3 amino acids: CAWENLFRGGYTF. As DNA, the CDR3 is TGTGCCTGGGAGAATCTCTTCCGGGGAGGCTACACCTTC. Together with reference TRBV30 and TRBJ1-2, the CDR3 gives the full variable domain: SQTIHQWPATLVQPVGSPLSLECTVEGTSNPNLYWYRQAAGRGLQLLFYSVGIGQISSEVPQNLSASRPQDRQFILSSKKLLLSDSGFYLCAWENLFRGGYTFGSGTRLTVV.